The rows below give T cell receptor beta chains drawn from one sample of a study of T-cell reconstitution after alpha-beta-depleted transplantation in children. TCRdb independently ran MiXCR on the PCR reads; one entry per CDR3 protein. The sample has approximately 590,000 distinct CDR3 sequences; 10% are singletons. This specimen was PBMCs from the stem cell graft donor, taken from the stem cell graft. The receptors originated from a human donor who donated a stem cell graft to a child with acute myeloid leukemia. CDR3s include the opening cysteine and the closing phenylalanine or tryptophan. Each record gives: J gene, clone size, V gene, D gene, CDR3 protein, CDR3 DNA. A D gene is named only where the DNA matches it firmly. Size is stated for part of the rows, as once, few or many counts, or as a class when the clone is expanded.

j_call: TRBJ2-5
clone_size: few
v_call: TRBV9
d_call: NA
cdr3_aa: CASSVSLEETQYF
cdr3_nt: TGTGCCAGCAGCGTATCACTAGAAGAGACCCAGTACTTC

j_call: TRBJ2-1
clone_size: NA
v_call: TRBV5-1
d_call: TRBD2
cdr3_aa: CASSLSGGPYEQFF
cdr3_nt: TGCGCCAGCAGCTTGTCGGGAGGGCCCTATGAGCAGTTCTTC

j_call: TRBJ1-1
clone_size: many
v_call: TRBV5-6
d_call: NA
cdr3_aa: CASSLEVRNTEAFF
cdr3_nt: TGTGCCAGCAGCTTGGAGGTTCGGAACACTGAAGCTTTCTTT

j_call: TRBJ2-1
clone_size: many
v_call: TRBV29-1
d_call: TRBD2
cdr3_aa: CSVAAGSNEQFF
cdr3_nt: TGCAGCGTTGCAGCGGGATCCAATGAGCAGTTCTTC

j_call: TRBJ1-3
clone_size: NA
v_call: TRBV20-1
d_call: NA
cdr3_aa: CSARARGKGSGNTIYF
cdr3_nt: TGCAGTGCTAGAGCCAGGGGAAAGGGCTCTGGAAACACCATATATTTT

j_call: TRBJ1-1
clone_size: many
v_call: TRBV6-1
d_call: NA
cdr3_aa: CASSGPLGLNTEAFF
cdr3_nt: TGTGCCAGCAGTGGCCCTTTGGGCCTTAACACTGAAGCTTTCTTT

j_call: TRBJ2-6
clone_size: NA
v_call: TRBV18
d_call: NA
cdr3_aa: CASSPLAVSGANVLTF
cdr3_nt: TGTGCCAGCTCACCGTTAGCAGTCTCTGGGGCCAACGTCCTGACTTTC

j_call: TRBJ2-4
clone_size: NA
v_call: TRBV5-1
d_call: NA
cdr3_aa: CASRGTLAKNIQYF
cdr3_nt: TGCGCCAGCAGGGGGACTTTAGCCAAAAACATTCAGTACTTC

j_call: TRBJ2-1
clone_size: many
v_call: TRBV5-1
d_call: TRBD2
cdr3_aa: CASSPVTSGRLYEQFF
cdr3_nt: TGCGCCAGCAGCCCCGTGACTAGCGGGAGACTGTATGAGCAGTTCTTC

j_call: TRBJ2-3
clone_size: many
v_call: TRBV14
d_call: NA
cdr3_aa: CASSQDRGRMNTQYF
cdr3_nt: TGTGCCAGCAGCCAAGATAGGGGCAGAATGAATACGCAGTATTTT

j_call: TRBJ1-1
clone_size: few
v_call: TRBV20-1
d_call: NA
cdr3_aa: CSTESDRNTEAFF
cdr3_nt: TGCAGTACTGAATCGGACAGGAACACTGAAGCTTTCTTT

j_call: TRBJ2-4
clone_size: NA
v_call: TRBV5-6
d_call: NA
cdr3_aa: CASSYGSKNIQYF
cdr3_nt: TGTGCCAGCAGCTACGGGTCCAAAAACATTCAGTACTTC

j_call: TRBJ2-5
clone_size: NA
v_call: TRBV2
d_call: NA
cdr3_aa: CASSATPGVLEETQYF
cdr3_nt: TGTGCCAGCAGTGCCACCCCCGGAGTCCTAGAGGAGACCCAGTACTTC

j_call: TRBJ2-2
clone_size: NA
v_call: TRBV19
d_call: TRBD2
cdr3_aa: CASSLAGVAGELFF
cdr3_nt: TGTGCCAGTTCCTTAGCGGGAGTAGCCGGGGAGCTGTTTTTT

j_call: TRBJ2-1
clone_size: many
v_call: TRBV20-1
d_call: TRBD2
cdr3_aa: CSARDGRTSSNEQFF
cdr3_nt: TGCAGTGCTAGAGATGGGAGGACTAGCAGCAATGAGCAGTTCTTC

j_call: TRBJ2-1
clone_size: NA
v_call: TRBV5-1
d_call: TRBD2
cdr3_aa: CASRPLAGNYNEQFF
cdr3_nt: TGCGCCAGCAGGCCACTAGCGGGAAACTACAATGAGCAGTTCTTC

j_call: TRBJ2-6
clone_size: NA
v_call: TRBV5-1
d_call: NA
cdr3_aa: CASSGTRAWRASGANVLTF
cdr3_nt: TGCGCCAGCAGCGGAACCCGGGCCTGGAGGGCGTCTGGGGCCAACGTCCTGACTTTC

j_call: TRBJ1-2
clone_size: few
v_call: TRBV5-1
d_call: NA
cdr3_aa: CASSLLVRLGSGGYTF
cdr3_nt: TGCGCCAGCAGCCTTTTGGTCCGACTAGGCTCAGGTGGCTACACCTTC

j_call: TRBJ1-1
clone_size: few
v_call: TRBV7-2
d_call: NA
cdr3_aa: CASSLQGKTEAFF
cdr3_nt: TGTGCCAGCAGCTTACAGGGTAAAACTGAAGCTTTCTTT